The source of this T cell receptor (beta chain) is a study of blood T cell repertoires in COVID-19. Overall study: Researchers got acute and convalescent COVID-19 samples from the United States, Italy and Spain. From T cells, B-cell-depleted T cells, or PBMCs came the material, which was cDNA or gDNA.

Per the authors' pipeline: Reference gene primer amplification in the assay estimated nucleated cell counts. Generated by immunoSEQ multiplex PCR, the TCRdb table keeps only in-frame clones and is missing some. The DNA gave D and trimming, while V, J and clone size come from that table. The sample lists about 99,000 clones; more than 75% were seen once. The CDR3 is made up of 17 amino acids. Per germline, CDR1 SGHNT and CDR2 YENEEA. V dropped 1 base and J dropped 9; count of bases not matched to a gene: 12. The receptor was isolated from a man between 60 and 70 years old with acute or convalescent COVID-19. This chain connects TRBV11-3 to TRBJ2-1, with 10 bases lining up with TRBD2. Sequenced material: peripheral blood. The CDR3 spells CASSLGAGTSDHGEQFF. The CDR3 DNA sequence: TGTGCCAGCAGCTTAGGCGCCGGGACTAGCGATCATGGTGAGCAGTTCTTC. Together with reference TRBV11-3 and TRBJ2-1, the CDR3 gives the full variable domain: EAGVVQSPRYKIIEKKQPVAFWCNPISGHNTLYWYLQNLGQGPELLIRYENEEAVDDSQLPKDRFSAERLKGVDSTLKIQPAELGDSAVYLCASSLGAGTSDHGEQFFGPGTRLTVL.